This T cell receptor beta chain appears in the sequencing data of a study of PD-1 blockade in classical Hodgkin lymphoma. Notes on the study in general: Baseline diversity resembling that of newly diagnosed patients was seen in complete responders.

A note on this clone: The antigen remains undetermined.

Profiling relied on immunoSEQ multiplex PCR, and the TCRdb table lists in-frame clones only, not all of them. The data contain about 90,000 clones, around nine tenths of them singletons. All patients relapsed after autologous stem cell transplantation, and brentuximab vedotin exposure varied. Germline V gene sequence: CDR1 ENHRY, CDR2 SYGVKD. This CDR3 is built from 16 residues. Between the trimmed V and J ends, which lost 0 bases and 2 bases, there was a span of 10 bases. The source was peripheral blood mononuclear cells (PBMCs), collected before the second cycle of nivolumab. This TCR was recovered from a human donor with classical Hodgkin lymphoma. V and J are TRBV10-3 and TRBJ2-2; tentatively, D is TRBD2 (5 bases). The CDR3 coding sequence is TGTGCCATCAGTGAGTCAGGAGGCAGAAACACCGGGGAGCTGTTTTTT. This translates into CAISESGGRNTGELFF.